The 26 T cell receptor beta chains below were found in one sample sequenced in a study of T cells expressing NK-cell markers. From the 5' RACE reads, TCRdb lists one entry per CDR3 protein and no DNA. The sample spans 200,000 to 300,000 distinct CDR3 sequences; the ten largest clones claim approximately 0.42%. Sequences were obtained from blood T cells: a sorted CD56 or NKG2C T cell subset, CD4+ or CD8+ T cells, or bulk PBMC T cells (not recorded which). The receptors were sampled from a man aged 18 to 30 in good health.

This chain joins TRBV7-2 and TRBJ1-2; TCRdb indicates TRBD1, and absent DNA this call remains unverified. Germline CDR1 SGHTA, CDR2 FQGNSA. The CDR3 runs to 15 residues. CDR3 loop: CASSLGGGRSYGYTF. The entire variable domain, with the rest obtained from reference TRBV7-2 and TRBJ1-2, is as follows: GAGVSQSPSNKVTEKGKDVELRCDPISGHTALYWYRQSLGQGLEFLIYFQGNSAPDKSGLPSDRFSAERTGGSVSTLTIQRTQQEDSAVYLCASSLGGGRSYGYTFGSGTRLTVV.

This rearrangement joins TRBV20-1 to TRBJ2-7; TCRdb outputs TRBD2, but without DNA this stays unchecked. The CDR3 totals 14 residues. Germline CDR1 and CDR2: DFQATT and SNEGSKA (reference sequence). CDR3 in amino acids: CSARDRLVGFEQYF.

The chain carries TRBV18 and TRBJ2-5. This CDR3 region has 14 residues. CDR1 is KGHSH and CDR2 is LQKENI in the germline V gene. The CDR3 loop is CASSPEVGQETQYF.

The gene calls are TRBV12-3 or TRBV12-4 and TRBJ1-1. The CDR3 consists of 11 residues. CDR3: CASRSLAEAFF.

This CDR3 is CASRGAGEGYTF. The chain uses TRBV6-1 and TRBJ1-2; TCRdb gives TRBD1 as the D gene, but with no DNA this cannot be confirmed. Germline CDR1 MNHNS, CDR2 SASEGT. CDR3 length: 12 residues.

The chain has TRBV7-2 and TRBJ1-5; TCRdb outputs TRBD1, but without DNA this stays unchecked. Germline V gives CDR1 SGHTA, CDR2 FQGNSA. This CDR3 region has 15 residues. Here the CDR3 reads CASSPRQGGNQPQHF.

This sequence joins TRBV29-1 and TRBJ2-1; TCRdb designates TRBD2, a call that cannot be tested without DNA. Looked up from germline, CDR1 is SQVTM and CDR2 is ANQGSEA. This CDR3 spans 19 amino acids. This CDR3 is CSVSGLTGAGGGSYNEQFF.

The rearrangement joins TRBV4-2 to TRBJ2-1; with no DNA, the TCRdb D assignment of TRBD1 cannot be verified. Germline assignment: CDR1 LGHNA and CDR2 YNFKEQ. The CDR3 loop spans 14 amino acids. The CDR3 here is CASSSSGTHNEQFF.

CDR3 region: CASAGADYNEQFF. V is TRBV5-1 and J is TRBJ2-1; lacking DNA, the TRBD1 call made by TCRdb goes unchecked. CDR1 is SGHRS and CDR2 is YFSETQ in the germline V gene. The CDR3 is 13 residues long.

The chain joins TRBV20-1 to TRBJ2-2; TCRdb selects TRBD2, and the lack of DNA leaves this call unchecked. Per germline, CDR1 DFQATT and CDR2 SNEGSKA (reference sequence). The CDR3 has 14 residues. The CDR3 spells CSGIGTSNTGELFF.

This chain links TRBV7-6 with TRBJ2-1; TCRdb designates TRBD2, a call that cannot be tested without DNA. The CDR3 extends over 16 amino acids. Germline CDR1 reads SGHVS; CDR2 reads FNYEAQ. The CDR3 sequence: CASSLARREGYNEQFF.

The genes are TRBV5-4 and TRBJ2-1. The CDR3 totals 12 residues. Germline CDR1 is SGHNT and CDR2 is YYREEE (reference sequence). CDR3 sequence: CASSWQYNEQFF.

V is TRBV20-1 and J is TRBJ2-2; absent DNA, TCRdb's TRBD1 call cannot be checked. The germline CDR1 and CDR2 sequences are DFQATT and SNEGSKA (reference sequence). The CDR3 sequence is 17 residues long. CDR3 sequence: CSARDKGGTGNHGELFF.

V and J are TRBV10-1 and TRBJ2-2; TCRdb reports TRBD2, a call that lacks DNA to check it against. Germline V gives CDR1 WNHNN, CDR2 SYGVQD (reference sequence). This CDR3 has 16 amino acids. CDR3 loop: CASSEQKREQVGELFF.

The chain is built from TRBV29-1 and TRBJ2-5; there is no DNA to check the TCRdb D call of TRBD1. CDR1 and CDR2 (germline): SQVTM, ANQGSEA. The CDR3 runs 18 residues. CDR3 region: CSVEETSRGWGAEETQYF.

V is TRBV12-3 or TRBV12-4 and J is TRBJ2-1; the TCRdb call, TRBD2, lacks DNA for checking. The CDR3 has 14 amino acids. The CDR3 reads CASSREGLANEQFF.

The V gene is TRBV7-6, the J gene TRBJ2-2; the D gene TCRdb calls, TRBD2, cannot be checked with no DNA. Germline assignment: CDR1 SGHVS and CDR2 FNYEAQ. The length of the CDR3 is 17 residues. CDR3 sequence reads: CASSKTSGRPETGELFF.

The chain uses TRBV30 and TRBJ2-2; TCRdb indicates TRBD2, and absent DNA this call remains unverified. This CDR3 has 16 amino acids. CDR1 and CDR2 from the germline V gene are GTSNPN and SVGIG (reference sequence). CDR3 protein: CAWSLSSGSITGELFF.

V usage is TRBV5-1 and J usage is TRBJ2-5. CDR1 SGHRS and CDR2 YFSETQ come from the germline V gene. The CDR3 totals 13 residues. This chain's CDR3 is CASASRSKETQYF.

Here the CDR3 reads CASSYTSGTEAFF. The chain joins TRBV6-5 to TRBJ1-1. The CDR3 has 13 residues. Germline CDR1 reads MNHEY; CDR2 reads SVGAGI.

The V gene is TRBV25-1, the J gene TRBJ1-3. CDR3 size: 11 residues. Looked up from germline, CDR1 is MGHDK and CDR2 is SYGVNS. The CDR3 loop is CASSVGNTIYF.

The chain employs TRBV4-3 and TRBJ2-2. The CDR3 is made up of 14 amino acids. Germline V gene lookup returns CDR1 LGHNA and CDR2 YSLEER. The CDR3 spells CASSQLLTAGELFF.

CDR3: CASSYSRDRHRSEQYF. The chain couples TRBV6-2 or TRBV6-3 to TRBJ2-7. This CDR3 contains 16 residues. Germline values: CDR1 MNHEY, CDR2 SVGEGT.

The chain has TRBV12-3 or TRBV12-4 and TRBJ2-1; TCRdb's D call, TRBD2, is unchecked because there is no DNA. The CDR3 sequence is 12 residues long. CDR3 protein: CATASDYNEQFF.

V and J are TRBV29-1 and TRBJ2-1; TCRdb proposes TRBD1, but this gene call is untestable without DNA. CDR3 length: 14 residues. The germline V gene has CDR1 SQVTM and CDR2 ANQGSEA. CDR3: CSVLIGGADNEQFF.

The chain links TRBV20-1 to TRBJ2-3. The CDR3 has 15 amino acids. Germline assignment: CDR1 DFQATT and CDR2 SNEGSKA (reference sequence). This chain's CDR3 is CSAHAWRASTDTQYF.